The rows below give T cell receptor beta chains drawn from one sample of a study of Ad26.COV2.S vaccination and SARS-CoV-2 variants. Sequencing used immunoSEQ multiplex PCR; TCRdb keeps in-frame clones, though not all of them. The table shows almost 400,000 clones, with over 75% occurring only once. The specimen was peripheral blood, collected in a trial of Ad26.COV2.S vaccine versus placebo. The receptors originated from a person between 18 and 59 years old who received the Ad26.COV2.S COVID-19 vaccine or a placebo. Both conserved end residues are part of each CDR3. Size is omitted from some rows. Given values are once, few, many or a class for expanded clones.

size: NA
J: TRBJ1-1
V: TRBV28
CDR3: CASSLKGRGTEAFF

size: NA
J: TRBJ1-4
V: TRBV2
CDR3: CASSEIGTGGEKLFF

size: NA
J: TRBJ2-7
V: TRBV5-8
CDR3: CASSPVGAAERYEQYF

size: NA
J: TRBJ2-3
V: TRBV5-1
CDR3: CASSKEGADTQYF

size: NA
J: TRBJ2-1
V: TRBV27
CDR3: CASSMKPATYNEQFF

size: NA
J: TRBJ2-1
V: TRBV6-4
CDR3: CASSRSGSLNEQFF

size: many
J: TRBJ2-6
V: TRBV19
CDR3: CASSPILASGANVLTF

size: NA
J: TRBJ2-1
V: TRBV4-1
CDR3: CASSQDLNSYNEQFF

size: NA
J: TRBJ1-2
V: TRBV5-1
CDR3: CASSLETRTTYGYTF

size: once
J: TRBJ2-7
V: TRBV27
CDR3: CASSLRVGGYEQYF

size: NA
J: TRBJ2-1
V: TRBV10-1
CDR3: CASSVREVYNEQFF

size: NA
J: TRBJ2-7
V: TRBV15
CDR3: CATSRGDSYEQYF

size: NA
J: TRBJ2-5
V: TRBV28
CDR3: CASSYQETQYF

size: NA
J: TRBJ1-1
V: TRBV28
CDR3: CASSLPSLGGTEAFF

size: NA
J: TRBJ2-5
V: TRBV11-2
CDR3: CASSLDPSSGIETQYF

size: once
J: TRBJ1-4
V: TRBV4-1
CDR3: CASSQARGQLFF

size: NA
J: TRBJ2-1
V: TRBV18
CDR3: CASSPGKGPYNEQFF

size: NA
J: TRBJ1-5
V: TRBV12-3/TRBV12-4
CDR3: CASSLNPNQPQHF

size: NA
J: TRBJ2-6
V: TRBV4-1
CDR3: CASSPLTGSGANVLTF

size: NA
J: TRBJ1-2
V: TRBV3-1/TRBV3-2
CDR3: CASSQRDYGYTF

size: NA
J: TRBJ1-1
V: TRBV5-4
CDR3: CASSPDRRMTAAFF

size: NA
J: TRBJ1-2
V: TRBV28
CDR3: CASSLLAAGGYTF

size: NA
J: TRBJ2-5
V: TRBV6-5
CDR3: CASRAGTGEGETQYF

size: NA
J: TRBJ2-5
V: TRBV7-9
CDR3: CASSLALNALVETQYF

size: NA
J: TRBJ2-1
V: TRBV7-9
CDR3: CASSLGQGSYNEQFF

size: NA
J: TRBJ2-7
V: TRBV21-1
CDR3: CASSPAPDSPQYF

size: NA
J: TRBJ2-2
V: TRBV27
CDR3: CASTVLAGATGELFF